The rows below give T cell receptor beta chains drawn from one sample of a study of blood T cells in healthy people across ages. MiXCR was run by TCRdb on the 5' RACE reads, yielding one entry per CDR3 protein. The sample has about 1.1 million distinct CDR3 sequences, 35% to 45% seen once. The sequenced material came from blood. Receptors were obtained from a man aged 18 to 30 in good health. The CDR3 runs from the conserved cysteine through the conserved F or W. The D gene is left open where the match is weak. Clone size is stated in some rows and not others, as once, few, many or a class when expanded.

v_call: TRBV29-1
d_call: NA
clone_size: NA
j_call: TRBJ1-1
cdr3_nt: TGCAGCGTTGTCCGGCTCCCGAACACTGAAGCTTTCTTT
cdr3_aa: CSVVRLPNTEAFF

v_call: TRBV15
d_call: TRBD1
clone_size: NA
j_call: TRBJ2-1
cdr3_nt: TGTGCCACCAGCAGCTTGGACAGGGGGAATGAGCAGTTCTTC
cdr3_aa: CATSSLDRGNEQFF

v_call: TRBV27
d_call: TRBD2
clone_size: few
j_call: TRBJ2-5
cdr3_nt: TGTGCCAGCAGTTTGAGGAACCGGGGGGAGCAGTACTTC
cdr3_aa: CASSLRNRGEQYF

v_call: TRBV20-1
d_call: NA
clone_size: many
j_call: TRBJ1-5
cdr3_nt: TGCAGTGCTAGCCCAGGGGATAGCAATCAGCCCCAGCATTTT
cdr3_aa: CSASPGDSNQPQHF

v_call: TRBV2
d_call: NA
clone_size: NA
j_call: TRBJ2-7
cdr3_nt: TGTGCCAGCAGTACCTTTTTCGGGACAACATCCTACGAGCAGTACTTC
cdr3_aa: CASSTFFGTTSYEQYF

v_call: TRBV9
d_call: NA
clone_size: NA
j_call: TRBJ2-1
cdr3_nt: TGTGCCAGCAGCGTGGAGACGGGGTGGAGGGAAGAGACCCAGTTCTTC
cdr3_aa: CASSVETGWREETQFF

v_call: TRBV20-1
d_call: NA
clone_size: NA
j_call: TRBJ1-1
cdr3_nt: TGCAGTGCTAGGCGGTGGGGTGCCACTGAAGCTTTCTTT
cdr3_aa: CSARRWGATEAFF

v_call: TRBV12-3/TRBV12-4
d_call: NA
clone_size: NA
j_call: TRBJ2-3
cdr3_nt: TGTGCCAGCAGTTTTGGATTTGACACAGATGCGCAGTATTTT
cdr3_aa: CASSFGFDTDAQYF

v_call: TRBV20-1
d_call: NA
clone_size: few
j_call: TRBJ1-1
cdr3_nt: TGCAGTGCCCGGGACCGAGAAGCTTTCTTT
cdr3_aa: CSARDREAFF

v_call: TRBV12-3/TRBV12-4
d_call: NA
clone_size: few
j_call: TRBJ1-2
cdr3_nt: TGTGCCAGCGAATCTAATAGAGGCCACACCTTC
cdr3_aa: CASESNRGHTF

v_call: TRBV5-1
d_call: TRBD2
clone_size: NA
j_call: TRBJ2-1
cdr3_nt: TGCGCCAGCAGCCCCCAAGGAGCGGGAGGGTACAATGAGCAGTTCTTC
cdr3_aa: CASSPQGAGGYNEQFF

v_call: TRBV11-1
d_call: NA
clone_size: NA
j_call: TRBJ2-2
cdr3_nt: TGTGCCAGCAGCTTAGTAGTGGGCCGCACCGGGGAGCTGTTTTTT
cdr3_aa: CASSLVVGRTGELFF

v_call: TRBV20-1
d_call: NA
clone_size: NA
j_call: TRBJ1-2
cdr3_nt: TGCAGTGCGCTTAAGAGAAGTTCCAACTATGGCTACACCTTC
cdr3_aa: CSALKRSSNYGYTF

v_call: TRBV11-3
d_call: NA
clone_size: NA
j_call: TRBJ2-1
cdr3_nt: TGTGCCAGCAGCCCGACGCGGGGTGAGCAGTTCTTC
cdr3_aa: CASSPTRGEQFF

v_call: TRBV5-1
d_call: NA
clone_size: once
j_call: TRBJ2-3
cdr3_nt: TGCACCAGCAGCTTGGGGGACCGGGCTTCGACAGATACGCAGTATTTT
cdr3_aa: CTSSLGDRASTDTQYF

v_call: TRBV3-1
d_call: NA
clone_size: many
j_call: TRBJ1-1
cdr3_nt: TGTGCCAGCAGCCAGGGTTTCGAAGCTTTCTTT
cdr3_aa: CASSQGFEAFF

v_call: TRBV25-1
d_call: TRBD1
clone_size: NA
j_call: TRBJ2-5
cdr3_nt: TGTGCCAGCAGTGACCAGGGGGCTGTTCGAGTAGGAGAGACCCAGTACTTC
cdr3_aa: CASSDQGAVRVGETQYF

v_call: TRBV25-1
d_call: NA
clone_size: NA
j_call: TRBJ2-7
cdr3_nt: TGTGCCAGCAGTGAGTTCGGGGTCGATGAGCAGTACTTC
cdr3_aa: CASSEFGVDEQYF

v_call: TRBV20-1
d_call: TRBD1
clone_size: few
j_call: TRBJ2-1
cdr3_nt: TGCAGTGCTAGCCCTAATGGGACAGCCGTTTTCCTGTACGTCTACAATGAGCAGTTCTTC
cdr3_aa: CSASPNGTAVFLYVYNEQFF

v_call: TRBV20-1
d_call: NA
clone_size: few
j_call: TRBJ1-2
cdr3_nt: TGCAGTGCTAAAGGGGGGTGGGAGGACTATGGCTACACCTTC
cdr3_aa: CSAKGGWEDYGYTF

v_call: TRBV9
d_call: NA
clone_size: NA
j_call: TRBJ2-2
cdr3_nt: TGTGCCAGCAGCGTAGAGCCATCGCCTTTGGACACCGGGGAGCTGTTTTTT
cdr3_aa: CASSVEPSPLDTGELFF

v_call: TRBV2
d_call: NA
clone_size: NA
j_call: TRBJ2-1
cdr3_nt: TGTGCCAGCAGAGGCGGCTGGCAGTTCTTC
cdr3_aa: CASRGGWQFF

v_call: TRBV20-1
d_call: NA
clone_size: NA
j_call: TRBJ1-5
cdr3_nt: TGCAGTGCAACATCAGGGTCGAACAATCAGCCCCAGCATTTT
cdr3_aa: CSATSGSNNQPQHF

v_call: TRBV7-2
d_call: NA
clone_size: few
j_call: TRBJ1-1
cdr3_nt: TGTGCCAGCAGCTCAACAGAGTTGGCTTTCTTT
cdr3_aa: CASSSTELAFF

v_call: TRBV29-1
d_call: NA
clone_size: NA
j_call: TRBJ2-5
cdr3_nt: TGCAGCGTTGGAGTGCCCCGGGAGACCCAGTACTTC
cdr3_aa: CSVGVPRETQYF

v_call: TRBV20-1
d_call: TRBD2
clone_size: NA
j_call: TRBJ2-1
cdr3_nt: TGCAGTGCTAGAGCCCGTACTAGCGAAAGGGATTCCAATGAGCAGTTCTTC
cdr3_aa: CSARARTSERDSNEQFF

v_call: TRBV20-1
d_call: NA
clone_size: few
j_call: TRBJ1-1
cdr3_nt: TGCAGTGCTAGAGAAGCCGAACACACTGAAGCTTTCTTT
cdr3_aa: CSAREAEHTEAFF

v_call: TRBV29-1
d_call: NA
clone_size: few
j_call: TRBJ2-3
cdr3_nt: TGCAGCGGCCAGGGGTGGACAGATACGCAGTATTTT
cdr3_aa: CSGQGWTDTQYF

v_call: TRBV7-2
d_call: NA
clone_size: few
j_call: TRBJ1-1
cdr3_nt: TGTGCCAGCAGCTTAAGGGCAGGCCCTAATGAAGCTTTCTTT
cdr3_aa: CASSLRAGPNEAFF

v_call: TRBV12-3/TRBV12-4
d_call: NA
clone_size: once
j_call: TRBJ2-5
cdr3_nt: TGTGCCTCTGTACAACTAGGAGAGACCCAGTACTTC
cdr3_aa: CASVQLGETQYF

v_call: TRBV30
d_call: NA
clone_size: few
j_call: TRBJ1-6
cdr3_nt: TGTGCCTGGACCCAGGGACGGTCACCCCTCCACTTT
cdr3_aa: CAWTQGRSPLHF

v_call: TRBV21-1
d_call: NA
clone_size: few
j_call: TRBJ2-5
cdr3_nt: TGTGCCAGCAGCAAAGGCGGCCAAGAGACCCAGTACTTC
cdr3_aa: CASSKGGQETQYF

v_call: TRBV12-3/TRBV12-4
d_call: NA
clone_size: NA
j_call: TRBJ2-1
cdr3_nt: TGTGCCAGCAGTGACCGGGACGGTAGTAATGAGCAGTTCTTC
cdr3_aa: CASSDRDGSNEQFF

v_call: TRBV7-9
d_call: NA
clone_size: NA
j_call: TRBJ1-2
cdr3_nt: TGTGCCAGCAGCGGACAAGAGCAGGGAATAGATGGCTACACCTTC
cdr3_aa: CASSGQEQGIDGYTF

v_call: TRBV20-1
d_call: NA
clone_size: few
j_call: TRBJ2-3
cdr3_nt: TGCAGTGTTCTACGCACAGATACGCAGTATTTT
cdr3_aa: CSVLRTDTQYF

v_call: TRBV9
d_call: TRBD2
clone_size: few
j_call: TRBJ2-7
cdr3_nt: TGTGCCAGCAGCGTAGGGCTAGCGGGGACCAATGCCCAGTACTTC
cdr3_aa: CASSVGLAGTNAQYF

v_call: TRBV20-1
d_call: TRBD2
clone_size: NA
j_call: TRBJ2-7
cdr3_nt: TGCAGTGCGAGTGGGACTAGCGGTCCCTACGAGCAGTACTTC
cdr3_aa: CSASGTSGPYEQYF

v_call: TRBV27
d_call: NA
clone_size: NA
j_call: TRBJ1-2
cdr3_nt: TGTGCCAGCAGTCTCACGGTCTCCTCTGGCTACACCTTC
cdr3_aa: CASSLTVSSGYTF

v_call: TRBV9
d_call: NA
clone_size: few
j_call: TRBJ2-2
cdr3_nt: TGTGCCAGCAGTGTAGGGGGATCCGGGGAGCTGTTTTTT
cdr3_aa: CASSVGGSGELFF

v_call: TRBV20-1
d_call: NA
clone_size: few
j_call: TRBJ1-1
cdr3_nt: TGCAGTGCTAGAGGGGGGTTGGGCACTGAAGCTTTCTTT
cdr3_aa: CSARGGLGTEAFF

v_call: TRBV11-1
d_call: NA
clone_size: NA
j_call: TRBJ2-1
cdr3_nt: TGTACCAGCATACAGGTCAACAATGAGCAGTTCTTC
cdr3_aa: CTSIQVNNEQFF